The 19 T cell receptor beta chains in this list originate from one sample, sequenced in a study of cytomegalovirus exposure and HLA in healthy donors (TCRdb year 2017). Library creation used the immunoSEQ multiplex PCR assay. TCRdb holds this immuneACCESS table with in-frame rearrangements only. Some clones are missing; in checked studies, unresolved V genes explain under half, and the rest has no known cause. The sample table lists around 130,000 clones, about 90% of them with a count of one. The biggest ten clones account for roughly 1.4% of the sample. The specimen was PBMCs. The receptors were gathered from a man younger than 45 in good health and CMV-seronegative.

The chain joins TRBV12-5 to TRBJ2-3; the D gene is possibly TRBD2 (6 bases). Germline values: CDR1 LGHNT, CDR2 FRNRAP. V gave up 3 bases and J gave up 2 bases, with 15 bases separating them. This CDR3 is 16 amino acids long. The CDR3 DNA sequence: TGTGCTAGTGGTTTCCCCGGGACTGAACTCACAGATACGCAGTATTTT. It codes for CASGFPGTELTDTQYF.

The gene calls are TRBV30 and TRBJ1-2; D is undetermined. The CDR3 sequence is 13 residues long. Germline loops: CDR1 GTSNPN, CDR2 SVGIG (reference sequence). V was pared by 0 bases and J by 5 bases, with 10 bases between. In DNA form, the CDR3 reads TGTGCCTGGAGTGTCTCGACGGGGTATGGCTACACCTTC. This sequence encodes CAWSVSTGYGYTF.

V usage is TRBV18 and J usage is TRBJ2-2; D call uncertain. Per germline, CDR1 KGHSH and CDR2 LQKENI. V lost 0 bases and J lost 0, with 8 bases in between. This CDR3 is built from 16 residues. CDR3 protein: CASSPPGHANTGELFF. The CDR3 DNA reads as TGTGCCAGCTCACCACCCGGTCACGCGAACACCGGGGAGCTGTTTTTT.

The chain links TRBV18 to TRBJ1-5; possibly TRBD1 for D (5 bases). V was clipped by 6 bases and J by 2 bases, with 14 bases between them. The CDR3 is made up of 15 amino acids. The germline V gene encodes CDR1 KGHSH and CDR2 LQKENI. CDR3 coding DNA: TGTGCCAGCTCTAAAGGGGTGGCGGGCAATCAGCCCCAGCATTTT. Amino acid sequence: CASSKGVAGNQPQHF.

The chain employs TRBV2 and TRBJ1-4; TRBD1 is a possible D gene (5 bases). In germline, CDR1 is SNHLY, CDR2 FYNNEI. Trimming pared 1 base from V and 6 bases from J, leaving 15 bases between. This CDR3 contains 16 residues. The CDR3 spells CASSEDMTVVDEKLFF. CDR3 DNA: TGTGCCAGCAGTGAAGATATGACAGTAGTAGATGAAAAACTGTTTTTT.

On this clone itself: Other nucleotide sequences in the sample specify the same CDR3. The rearrangement joins TRBV5-1 to TRBJ2-2, with D unclear. The germline V gene has CDR1 SGHRS and CDR2 YFSETQ. The CDR3 consists of 14 residues. V was pared by 2 bases and J by 0 bases, with 5 bases between. As DNA, the CDR3 is TGCGCCAGCAGCTTAACGGCGAACACCGGGGAGCTGTTTTTT. Translated: CASSLTANTGELFF.

V and J are TRBV30 and TRBJ1-5; D is unresolved. The V end was cut by 8 bases, the J end by 2 bases, with 19 bases between. The CDR3 loop spans 15 amino acids. Germline CDR1 is GTSNPN and CDR2 is SVGIG (reference sequence). Written as DNA, the CDR3 is TGTGCCGCCTCTGCCGGGTCCATGGGCAATCAGCCCCAGCATTTT. It yields the protein CAASAGSMGNQPQHF.

The chain carries TRBV29-1 and TRBJ1-1, with D maybe TRBD1 (5 bases). CDR3 length: 13 residues. Per germline, CDR1 SQVTM and CDR2 ANQGSEA. The germline V and J ends were trimmed by 7 bases and 3 bases, with 15 bases remaining between them. The CDR3 DNA is TGCAGCGACCGGCAGGGATATGACACTGAAGCTTTCTTT. Translation: CSDRQGYDTEAFF. Full variable domain (remainder filled in from reference TRBV29-1 and TRBJ1-1): SAVISQKPSRDICQRGTSLTIQCQVDSQVTMMFWYRQQPGQSLTLIATANQGSEATYESGFVIDKFPISRPNLTFSTLTVSNMSPEDSSIYLCSDRQGYDTEAFFGQGTRLTVV.

The chain is built from TRBV6-6 and TRBJ2-1; D is uncertain. Germline CDR1 and CDR2: MNHNY and SVGAGI (reference sequence). The CDR3 has 13 amino acids. V was shortened by 0 bases and J by 6 bases, with 6 bases between the two germline ends. The CDR3 region has the DNA TGTGCCAGCAGTTACTCAACTACCAATGAGCAGTTCTTC. This codes for CASSYSTTNEQFF.

The gene calls are TRBV5-1 and TRBJ2-7; 9 nucleotides align to TRBD1. Trimming removed 2 bases from V and 2 bases from J; junction bases left unmatched: 2. Germline CDR1 and CDR2: SGHRS and YFSETQ. CDR3 length: 14 amino acids. In DNA form, the CDR3 reads TGCGCCAGCAGCTTTGGGACAGGGCCCTACGAGCAGTACTTC. This codes for CASSFGTGPYEQYF.

The V and J genes are TRBV9 and TRBJ1-4; maybe TRBD1 (6 bases). In germline, CDR1 is SGDLS, CDR2 YYNGEE. V lost 0 bases, J lost 5 bases, and 11 bases lay in between. CDR3 length: 15 residues. CDR3 residues: CASSVEAGVNEKLFF. The CDR3 region has the DNA TGTGCCAGCAGCGTAGAAGCAGGGGTAAATGAAAAACTGTTTTTT.

This clone was picked up one time. The rearrangement uses TRBV7-9 and TRBJ2-5; 7 bases fit TRBD2. V lost 5 bases and J lost 3; bases outside the gene matches: 9. Per the germline V gene, CDR1 is SEHNR and CDR2 is FQNEAQ (reference sequence). CDR3 length: 15 amino acids. The CDR3 reads CASSPVSLAEETQYF. CDR3 bases: TGTGCCAGCAGCCCCGTCTCGCTAGCGGAAGAGACCCAGTACTTC.

V and J are TRBV9 and TRBJ2-3; TRBD2 agrees at 12 bases. CDR1 is SGDLS and CDR2 is YYNGEE in the germline V gene. CDR3 size: 16 residues. After removal of 4 bases from V and 6 bases from J, the junction contained 9 bases not matched to a gene. The chain's CDR3 is CASSKTSGSLSDTQYF. The CDR3 region has the DNA TGTGCCAGCAGCAAGACTAGCGGGAGCTTATCTGATACGCAGTATTTT.

The CDR3 DNA reads TGTGCCAGCAGCTTGGGGAACAGGGATCAGGGCTATGGCTACACCTTC. Its protein product is CASSLGNRDQGYGYTF. The chain uses TRBV5-6 and TRBJ1-2; the D gene is possibly TRBD1 (6 bases). The V end lost 0 bases, the J end lost 4 bases, and 16 bases lay between the germline ends. CDR1 is SGHDT and CDR2 is YYEEEE in the germline V gene. The CDR3 is 16 residues long.

The V gene is TRBV5-1, the J gene TRBJ2-5; 7 bases map to TRBD1. The V and J ends lost 5 bases and 3 bases, in that order; junction bases with no gene match: 4. Germline lookup yields CDR1 SGHRS and CDR2 YFSETQ. This CDR3 is built from 13 residues. The CDR3 is CASSYDREETQYF. The CDR3 DNA follows: TGCGCCAGCAGTTATGACAGGGAAGAGACCCAGTACTTC.

The chain uses TRBV30 and TRBJ2-7; weak D call: TRBD2 (7 bases). Trimming took 8 bases from V and 4 from J, leaving 18 bases between them. CDR3 length: 13 residues. Germline-derived CDR1 and CDR2 are GTSNPN and SVGIG (reference sequence). The CDR3, as DNA: TGTGCCCTTAAAGGGGGGGCGCGGTACGAGCAGTACTTC. Protein product: CALKGGARYEQYF.

V and J are TRBV7-7 and TRBJ2-7; 8 nucleotides agree with TRBD2. Germline V gives CDR1 SSHAT, CDR2 FNYEAQ (reference sequence). The CDR3 consists of 13 residues. V trimming: 3 bases; J trimming: 4 bases; junction bases outside the gene matches: 2. This CDR3 reads CASSLGLDYEQYF. The CDR3 nucleotides are TGTGCCAGCAGCTTGGGACTAGATTACGAGCAGTACTTC.

The genes are TRBV14 and TRBJ2-7; possibly TRBD2 for D (7 bases). This CDR3 contains 15 residues. Germline CDR1 reads SGHDN; CDR2 reads FVKESK. V lost 1 base to trimming and J lost 3 bases, with 13 bases between them. This CDR3 reads CASSQGEGVGYEQYF. CDR3 coding DNA: TGTGCCAGCAGCCAAGGGGAGGGGGTCGGCTACGAGCAGTACTTC.

The chain uses TRBV6-1 and TRBJ2-7; D perhaps matches TRBD1 (5 bases). The germline gives CDR1 MNHNS, CDR2 SASEGT. CDR3 size: 15 residues. V was shortened by 2 bases and J by 4 bases, with 15 bases between the two germline ends. CDR3 bases: TGTGCCAGCAGTGAAATCGGACAACAAGGGTACGAGCAGTACTTC. Protein: CASSEIGQQGYEQYF.